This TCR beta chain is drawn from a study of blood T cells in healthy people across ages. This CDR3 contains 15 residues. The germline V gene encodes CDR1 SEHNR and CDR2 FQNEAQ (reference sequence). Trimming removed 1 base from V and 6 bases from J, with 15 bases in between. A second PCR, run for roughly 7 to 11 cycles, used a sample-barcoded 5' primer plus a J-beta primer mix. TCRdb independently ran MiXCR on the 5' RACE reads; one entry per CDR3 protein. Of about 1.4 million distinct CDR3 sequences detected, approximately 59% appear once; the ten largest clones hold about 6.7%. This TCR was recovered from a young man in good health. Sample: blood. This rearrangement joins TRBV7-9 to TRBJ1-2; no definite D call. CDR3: CASSLDLVGVHGYTF. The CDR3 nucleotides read TGTGCCAGCAGCTTAGATCTGGTCGGGGTTCATGGCTACACCTTC. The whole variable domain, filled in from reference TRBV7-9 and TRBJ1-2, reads DTGVSQNPRHKITKRGQNVTFRCDPISEHNRLYWYRQTLGQGPEFLTYFQNEAQLEKSRLLSDRFSAERPKGSFSTLEIQRTEQGDSAMYLCASSLDLVGVHGYTFGSGTRLTVV.